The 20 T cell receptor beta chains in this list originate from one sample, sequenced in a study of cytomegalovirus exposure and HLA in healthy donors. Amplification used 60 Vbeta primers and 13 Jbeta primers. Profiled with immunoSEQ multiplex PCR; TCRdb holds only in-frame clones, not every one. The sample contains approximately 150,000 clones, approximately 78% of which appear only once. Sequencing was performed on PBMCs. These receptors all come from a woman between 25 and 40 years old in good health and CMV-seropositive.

The chain's CDR3 is CAISESAGPSEAFF. CDR3 nucleotide sequence: TGTGCCATCAGTGAGTCGGCAGGTCCTTCTGAAGCTTTCTTT. This chain connects TRBV10-3 to TRBJ1-1; D not certain. The germline CDR1 and CDR2 sequences are ENHRY and SYGVKD. The CDR3 runs to 14 residues. V lost 0 bases and J lost 6, with 11 bases in between.

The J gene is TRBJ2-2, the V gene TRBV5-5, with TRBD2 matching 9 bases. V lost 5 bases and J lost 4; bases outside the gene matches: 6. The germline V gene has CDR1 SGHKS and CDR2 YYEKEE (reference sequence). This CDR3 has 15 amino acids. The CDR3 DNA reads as TGTGCCAGCAGAAAAGGACTAGCGAGCACCGGGGAGCTGTTTTTT. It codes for CASRKGLASTGELFF.

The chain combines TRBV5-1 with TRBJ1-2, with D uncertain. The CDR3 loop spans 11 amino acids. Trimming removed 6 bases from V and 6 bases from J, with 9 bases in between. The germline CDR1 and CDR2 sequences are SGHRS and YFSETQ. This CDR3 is CASTDGDGYTF. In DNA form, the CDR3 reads TGCGCCAGCACCGACGGGGATGGCTACACCTTC.

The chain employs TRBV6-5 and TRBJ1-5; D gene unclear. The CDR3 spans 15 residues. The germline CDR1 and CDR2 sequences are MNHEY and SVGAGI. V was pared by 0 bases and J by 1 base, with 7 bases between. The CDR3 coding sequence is TGTGCCAGCAGTTACTCCTGGCGGAGCAATCAGCCCCAGCATTTT. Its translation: CASSYSWRSNQPQHF.

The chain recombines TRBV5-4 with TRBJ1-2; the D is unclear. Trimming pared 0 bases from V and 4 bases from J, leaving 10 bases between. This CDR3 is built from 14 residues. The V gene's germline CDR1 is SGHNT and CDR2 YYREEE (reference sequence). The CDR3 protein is CASSLGQARYGYTF. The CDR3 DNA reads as TGTGCCAGCAGCTTGGGGCAGGCTCGCTATGGCTACACCTTC.

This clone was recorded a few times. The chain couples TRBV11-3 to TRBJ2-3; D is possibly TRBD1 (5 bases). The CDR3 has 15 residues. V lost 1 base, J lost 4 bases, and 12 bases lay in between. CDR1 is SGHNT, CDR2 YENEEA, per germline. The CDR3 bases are TGTGCCAGCAGCTTAGGAGTGGGGCCGCCAGATACGCAGTATTTT. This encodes CASSLGVGPPDTQYF.

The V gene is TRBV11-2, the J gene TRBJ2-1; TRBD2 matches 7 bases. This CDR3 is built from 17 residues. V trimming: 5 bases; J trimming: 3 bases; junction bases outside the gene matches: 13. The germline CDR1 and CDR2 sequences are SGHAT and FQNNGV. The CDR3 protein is CASSPEIGGINYNEQFF. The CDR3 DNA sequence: TGTGCCAGCAGCCCAGAGATCGGGGGGATAAACTACAATGAGCAGTTCTTC.

CDR3 coding DNA: TGTGCCAGCAGGCCCCAAGCGGGGCAAGAGACCCAGTACTTC. It is translated as CASRPQAGQETQYF. The chain is built from TRBV2 and TRBJ2-5; 7 bases are shared with TRBD2. Germline-derived CDR1 and CDR2 are SNHLY and FYNNEI. J gave up 2 bases and V 6 bases, and 6 bases lay outside the gene matches. The CDR3 contains 14 residues.

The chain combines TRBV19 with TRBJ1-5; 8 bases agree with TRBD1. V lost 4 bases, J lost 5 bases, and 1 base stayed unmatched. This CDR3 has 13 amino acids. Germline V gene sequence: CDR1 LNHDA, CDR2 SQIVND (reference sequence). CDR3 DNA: TGTGCCAGTAGTAGGACAGGGTATCAGCCCCAGCATTTT. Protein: CASSRTGYQPQHF.

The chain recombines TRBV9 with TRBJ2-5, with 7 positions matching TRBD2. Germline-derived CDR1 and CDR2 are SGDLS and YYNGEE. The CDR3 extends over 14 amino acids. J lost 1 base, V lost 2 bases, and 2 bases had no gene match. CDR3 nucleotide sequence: TGTGCCAGCAGCGTGACTAGCAGCCAAGAGACCCAGTACTTC. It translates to CASSVTSSQETQYF.

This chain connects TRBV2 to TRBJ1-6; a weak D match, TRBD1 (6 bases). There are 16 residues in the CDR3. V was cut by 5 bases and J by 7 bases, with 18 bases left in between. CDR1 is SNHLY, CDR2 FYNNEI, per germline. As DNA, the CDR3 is TGTGCCAGCAGTACAAGCGGGGGCGAGGGAAATTCACCCCTCCACTTT. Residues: CASSTSGGEGNSPLHF.

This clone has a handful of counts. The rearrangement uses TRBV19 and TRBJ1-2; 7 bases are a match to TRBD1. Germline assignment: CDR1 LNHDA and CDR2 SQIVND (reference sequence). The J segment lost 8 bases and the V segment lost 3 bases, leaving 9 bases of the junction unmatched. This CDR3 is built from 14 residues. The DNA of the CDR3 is TGTGCCAGTAGTATCCGCACAGGGGCGAGAGGCTACACCTTC. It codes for CASSIRTGARGYTF.

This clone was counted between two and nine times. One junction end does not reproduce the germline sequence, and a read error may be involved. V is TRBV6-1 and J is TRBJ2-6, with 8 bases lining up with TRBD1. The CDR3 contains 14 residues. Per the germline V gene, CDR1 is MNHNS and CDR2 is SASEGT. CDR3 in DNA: TGTGCCAGCAGTGAAGTTAATGGGGGACAGGCCCGGGCTTTC. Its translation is CASSEVNGGQARAF.

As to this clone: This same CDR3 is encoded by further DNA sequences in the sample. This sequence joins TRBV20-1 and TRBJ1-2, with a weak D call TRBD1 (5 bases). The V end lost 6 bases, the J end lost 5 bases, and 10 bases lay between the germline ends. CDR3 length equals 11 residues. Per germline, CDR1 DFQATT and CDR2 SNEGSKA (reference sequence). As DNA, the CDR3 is TGCAGTGCCGAAACAGGATATGGCTACACCTTC. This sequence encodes CSAETGYGYTF.

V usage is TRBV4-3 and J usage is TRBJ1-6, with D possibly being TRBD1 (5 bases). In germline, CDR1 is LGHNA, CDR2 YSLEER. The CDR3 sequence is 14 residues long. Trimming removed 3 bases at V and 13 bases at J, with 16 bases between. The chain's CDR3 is CASSHGTGLPPLHF. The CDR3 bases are TGCGCCAGCAGCCATGGTACGGGACTTCCCCCCCTCCACTTT.

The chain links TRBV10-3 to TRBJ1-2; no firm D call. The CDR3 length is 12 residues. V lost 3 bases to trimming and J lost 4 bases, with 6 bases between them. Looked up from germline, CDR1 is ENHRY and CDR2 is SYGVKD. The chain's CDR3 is CAISENLYGYTF. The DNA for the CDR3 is TGTGCCATCAGTGAAAATCTCTATGGCTACACCTTC.

The CDR3 is CASSSRTSGGYYEQYF. CDR3 DNA: TGTGCCAGCAGCTCGCGGACTAGCGGGGGATACTACGAGCAGTACTTC. The rearrangement uses TRBV13 and TRBJ2-7, with 13 bases that match TRBD2. V lost 4 bases to trimming and J lost 3 bases; unmatched junction nucleotides: 6. Germline V gene data show CDR1 as PRHDT and CDR2 as FYEKMQ (reference sequence). This CDR3 is 16 amino acids long. Looking up the rest from reference TRBV13 and TRBJ2-7 gives the full variable domain: AAGVIQSPRHLIKEKRETATLKCYPIPRHDTVYWYQQGPGQDPQFLISFYEKMQSDKGSIPDRFSAQQFSDYHSELNMSSLELGDSALYFCASSSRTSGGYYEQYFGPGTRLTVT.

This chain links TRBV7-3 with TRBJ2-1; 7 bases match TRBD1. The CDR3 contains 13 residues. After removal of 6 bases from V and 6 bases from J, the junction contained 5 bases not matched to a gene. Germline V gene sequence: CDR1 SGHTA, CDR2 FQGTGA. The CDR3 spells CASSLQGFNEQFF. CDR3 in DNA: TGTGCCAGCAGTTTACAGGGGTTCAATGAGCAGTTCTTC.

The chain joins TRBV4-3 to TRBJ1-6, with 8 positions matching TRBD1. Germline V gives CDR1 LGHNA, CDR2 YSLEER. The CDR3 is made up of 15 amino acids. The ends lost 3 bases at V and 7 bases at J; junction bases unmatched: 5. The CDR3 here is CASSQRTGINSPLHF. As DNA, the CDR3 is TGCGCCAGCAGCCAGCGGACAGGGATCAATTCACCCCTCCACTTT.

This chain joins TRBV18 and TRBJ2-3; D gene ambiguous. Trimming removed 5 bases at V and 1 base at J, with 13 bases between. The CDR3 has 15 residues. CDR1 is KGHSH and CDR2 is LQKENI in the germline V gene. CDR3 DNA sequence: TGTGCCAGCTCAGTCTCCCTAATCGGCACAGATACGCAGTATTTT. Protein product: CASSVSLIGTDTQYF.